The next 27 T cell receptor beta chains were all read from a single sample in a study of tumor-infiltrating lymphocytes in primary liver carcinoma. Synthesis of TCR beta cDNA was carried out from approximately 0.55 ug total RNA with a constant-region primer. Construction of TCR beta libraries relied on three successive nested multiplex PCR rounds employing slightly modified ARM-PCR. Running nine to ten cycles apiece, the first two PCR rounds relied on TRBV1-TRBV30 forward primers together with a C-beta reverse primer. MiXCR was run by TCRdb on the multiplex PCR reads, yielding one entry per CDR3 protein. Of about 200,000 distinct CDR3 sequences listed, 65% are singletons. It was unsorted whole blood that yielded blood RNA, and germline DNA was also extracted. Sample: peripheral blood. The receptors were gathered from a woman in her sixties or seventies with primary liver carcinoma and hepatitis B virus infection.

There are a few counts of this clonotype. V gene TRBV7-9 combines with J gene TRBJ1-4, with 10 bases identical to TRBD1. CDR1 and CDR2 (germline): SEHNR, FQNEAQ (reference sequence). V trimming: 5 bases; J trimming: 7 bases; junction bases outside the gene matches: 7. The CDR3 length is 15 residues. CDR3: CASSTRQGAFEKLFF. CDR3 sequence (DNA): TGTGCCAGCAGCACCAGACAGGGGGCATTTGAAAAACTGTTTTTT.

As regards this clonotype: The conserved final phenylalanine or tryptophan is absent from the CDR3, which likely points to a read error. The CDR3 loop reads CASSQDEQLFRGNTEAFS. The CDR3 DNA is TGCGCCAGCAGCCAAGATGAGCAGCTATTTCGGGGGAACACTGAAGCTTTCTCT. This chain joins TRBV4-1 and TRBJ1-1; D uncertain. Trimming pared 0 bases from V and 1 base from J, leaving 18 bases between. The CDR3 contains 18 residues. Germline V lookup: CDR1 MGHRA, CDR2 YSYEKL.

The chain has TRBV5-6 and TRBJ1-5; the D is unclear. The CDR3 has 15 residues. The germline V gene has CDR1 SGHDT and CDR2 YYEEEE. The germline V and J ends were trimmed by 1 base and 7 bases, with 15 bases remaining between them. CDR3 protein: CASSLYHGSGQPQHF. CDR3 in DNA: TGTGCCAGCAGCTTGTATCACGGGTCAGGCCAGCCCCAGCATTTT. The whole variable domain, filled in from reference TRBV5-6 and TRBJ1-5, reads DAGVTQSPTHLIKTRGQQVTLRCSPKSGHDTVSWYQQALGQGPQFIFQYYEEEERQRGNFPDRFSGHQFPNYSSELNVNALLLGDSALYLCASSLYHGSGQPQHFGDGTRLSIL.

As concerns this clonotype: This sequence may be a read error, since a much larger clone differs from it by one base. J is TRBJ1-4 and V is TRBV6-1; 7 bases match TRBD1. The CDR3 loop spans 17 amino acids. In germline, CDR1 is MNHNS, CDR2 SASEGT. Losses at the gene ends were 2 bases for V and 10 bases for J; bases not matched to a gene: 16. This chain's CDR3 is CASSEISGTGERRKLFF. The CDR3 coding sequence is TGTGCCAGCAGTGAAATTTCCGGAACAGGGGAAAGGAGAAAACTGTTTTTT.

V and J are TRBV20-1 and TRBJ2-7; the match to TRBD1 covers 7 bases. After removal of 5 bases from V and 3 bases from J, the junction contained 7 bases not matched to a gene. There are 13 residues in the CDR3. Germline CDR1 reads DFQATT; CDR2 reads SNEGSKA (reference sequence). This CDR3 reads CSAFDRERYEQYF. The CDR3, as DNA: TGCAGTGCTTTTGACAGGGAACGCTACGAGCAGTACTTC.

Written as DNA, the CDR3 is TGTGCCAGCAGCCTGGATTCGAATGAAAAACTGTTTTTT. Protein product: CASSLDSNEKLFF. The V gene is TRBV11-2, the J gene TRBJ1-4, with D hard to call. Trimming took off 5 bases at V and 5 bases at J, with 9 bases between the two ends. Looked up from germline, CDR1 is SGHAT and CDR2 is FQNNGV. The CDR3 totals 13 residues.

This clonotype was seen repeatedly, ten times or more. The chain is built from TRBV5-6 and TRBJ2-3; TRBD2 agrees at 12 bases. The CDR3 runs to 19 residues. After removal of 1 base from V and 5 bases from J, the junction contained 14 bases not matched to a gene. Per the germline V gene, CDR1 is SGHDT and CDR2 is YYEEEE. The CDR3 here is CASSLTSGRTGPRGDTQYF. The CDR3 nucleotides are TGTGCCAGCAGCTTGACTAGCGGGAGGACGGGCCCGCGCGGAGATACGCAGTATTTT.

For this clonotype: Since the CDR3 does not end with the conserved phenylalanine or tryptophan, this likely comes from a read error. CDR3 nucleotide sequence: TGTGCCAGCAGTTACTCGATGTGGAGGGGAAACACTGAAGCTTTCCTT. Its protein product is CASSYSMWRGNTEAFL. V is TRBV6-5 and J is TRBJ1-1, with D maybe TRBD1 (5 bases). CDR3 size: 16 residues. The germline V gene has CDR1 MNHEY and CDR2 SVGAGI. Trimming stripped 0 bases from V and 2 bases from J, with 13 bases between.

A word on this clonotype: An end of the junction differs from the germline gene, which may be a read error. As DNA, the CDR3 is TGTGTCAGCAGCGCTCGGGACTCCGAACATACGCAGTATTTT. Encoded protein: CVSSARDSEHTQYF. This chain connects TRBV4-2 to TRBJ2-3, with a tentative D call TRBD2 (6 bases). This CDR3 spans 14 amino acids. Germline-derived CDR1 and CDR2 are LGHNA and YNFKEQ.

This clonotype appeared many times. The rearrangement joins TRBV6-5 to TRBJ2-1; weak D call: TRBD2 (6 bases). Per the germline V gene, CDR1 is MNHEY and CDR2 is SVGAGI. The CDR3 runs 15 residues. Trimming stripped 4 bases from V and 1 base from J, with 11 bases between. CDR3 in DNA: TGTGCCAGCAGTTCTCCGGGACTTTCCTACAATGAGCAGTTCTTC. It codes for CASSSPGLSYNEQFF.

The chain links TRBV19 to TRBJ2-1; 10 bases line up with TRBD2. Per germline, CDR1 LNHDA and CDR2 SQIVND (reference sequence). The CDR3 consists of 17 residues. V gave up 5 bases and J gave up 3 bases; unmatched junction bases: 10. The CDR3 nucleotides read TGTGCCAGTAGTTTACGTAGCGGGAGGTCTCTCTACAATGAGCAGTTCTTC. Translated: CASSLRSGRSLYNEQFF.

In the case of this clonotype: At one end, the junction sequence differs from germline, possibly due to a read error. V gene TRBV11-2 combines with J gene TRBJ2-1; TRBD2 matches at 13 bases. CDR3 length: 18 residues. The germline V gene has CDR1 SGHAT and CDR2 FQNNGV. Here the CDR3 DNA reads TGTACCAGCACCTTTGGGGCCCCCGGACTAGCGGGAGTCAATGGGCAGTTCTTC. Encoded protein: CTSTFGAPGLAGVNGQFF. The whole variable domain, remainder taken from reference TRBV11-2 and TRBJ2-1, is EAGVAQSPRYKIIEKRQSVAFWCNPISGHATLYWYQQILGQGPKLLIQFQNNGVVDDSQLPKDRFSAERLKGVDSTLKIQPAKLEDSAVYLCTSTFGAPGLAGVNGQFFGPGTRLTVL.

The chain employs TRBV12-3 or TRBV12-4 and TRBJ2-5; D gene uncertain. Trimming cost V 5 bases and J 2 bases, with 15 bases left between them. This CDR3 is built from 15 residues. The CDR3 protein is CASSPAWAYQETQYF. The CDR3 DNA follows: TGTGCCAGCAGTCCCGCCTGGGCTTATCAAGAGACCCAGTACTTC.

Concerning this clonotype: This may stem from a read error, because a much larger clone lies one nucleotide away. Because it lacks the conserved phenylalanine or tryptophan at the end, this CDR3 is likely a read error. The chain employs TRBV12-3 or TRBV12-4 and TRBJ1-2; TRBD1 aligns across 8 bases. The CDR3 is 14 amino acids. Trimming took 5 bases from V and 8 from J; bases not matched to a gene: 10. CDR3 nucleotides: TGTGCCAGCAGTCTCCGGACAGGGAGCATGGGCTACACCGTC. Translation gives CASSLRTGSMGYTV.

The DNA for the CDR3 is TGTGCCAGCAGTTTAAGGCTAGCGGGAGGGCCGTGGGTGCACTACGAGCAGTACTTC. Translation gives CASSLRLAGGPWVHYEQYF. The chain is built from TRBV28 and TRBJ2-7; 12 positions match TRBD2. V dropped 2 bases and J dropped 3; count of bases not matched to a gene: 14. The length of the CDR3 is 19 residues. Germline V lookup: CDR1 MDHEN, CDR2 SYDVKM. Combining the CDR3 with reference TRBV28 and TRBJ2-7 gives the whole variable domain DVKVTQSSRYLVKRTGEKVFLECVQDMDHENMFWYRQDPGLGLRLIYFSYDVKMKEKGDIPEGYSVSREKKERFSLILESASTNQTSMYLCASSLRLAGGPWVHYEQYFGPGTRLTVT.

Notes on this clonotype: A read error may produce the germline difference seen at one junction end. The V gene is TRBV6-5, the J gene TRBJ2-1; possible D gene TRBD1, 5 bases. CDR3 size: 15 residues. In germline, CDR1 is MNHEY, CDR2 SVGAGI. The CDR3 region has the DNA TGTGCCAGCTCGTCCCGGCAGGGCTTAGGCCATGAGCGGTTCTTC. It yields the protein CASSSRQGLGHERFF.

As concerns this clonotype: A much bigger clone sits one base away, suggesting this may be a read error. The CDR3 here is CASSEFQGLVLGNEQFF. The CDR3 DNA is TGTGCCAGCAGTGAATTTCAAGGACTAGTGTTAGGCAATGAGCAGTTCTTC. V gene TRBV6-1 combines with J gene TRBJ2-1, with TRBD2 matching over 7 bases. This CDR3 comprises 17 residues. The V segment lost 2 bases and the J segment 6 bases; nucleotides outside the gene matches: 13. The germline V gene has CDR1 MNHNS and CDR2 SASEGT.

Points on this clonotype: Because the CDR3 is missing its conserved closing phenylalanine or tryptophan, this is likely a read error. This chain uses TRBV29-1 with TRBJ2-3; D unresolved. V was trimmed by 6 bases and J by 3 bases, leaving 10 bases between them. The CDR3 is 12 residues long. Germline values: CDR1 SQVTM, CDR2 ANQGSEA. CDR3 sequence: CSVLGQTDTQYI. CDR3 in DNA: TGCAGCGTCCTTGGGCAGACAGATACGCAGTATATT.

This sequence joins TRBV6-1 and TRBJ2-1; D is possibly TRBD2 (6 bases). Trimming removed 4 bases from V and 3 bases from J, with 13 bases in between. This CDR3 spans 15 amino acids. In germline, CDR1 is MNHNS, CDR2 SASEGT. CDR3 in DNA: TGTGCCAGCAGTGGCGGGACTGCTAACTACAATGAGCAGTTCTTC. Translating gives CASSGGTANYNEQFF.

This clonotype has a single count. This may come from a read error, since a much larger clone is one base off. The chain combines TRBV14 with TRBJ1-1, with 7 positions matching TRBD1. From germline, CDR1 is SGHDN and CDR2 FVKESK. CDR3 size: 13 residues. The CDR3 sequence: CASSQERGLGALF. In DNA form, the CDR3 reads TGTGCCAGCAGCCAAGAAAGGGGGCTGGGAGCTCTCTTT. Using reference TRBV14 and TRBJ1-1 for the parts outside the CDR3, the full variable domain is EAGVTQFPSHSVIEKGQTVTLRCDPISGHDNLYWYRRVMGKEIKFLLHFVKESKQDESGMPNNRFLAERTGGTYSTLKVQPAELEDSGVYFCASSQERGLGALFGQGTRLTVV.

About this clonotype: A read error may produce the germline difference seen at one junction end. The rearrangement links TRBV11-2 to TRBJ2-7, with a weak D call TRBD2 (6 bases). Germline V lookup: CDR1 SGHAT, CDR2 FQNNGV. The CDR3 is 16 amino acids. The CDR3 coding sequence is TGCGCCAGCAGCTACGGCGGGATGATCGCGGGAAGCGAGCAGTACTTC. Translation: CASSYGGMIAGSEQYF.

V usage is TRBV24-1 and J usage is TRBJ2-1; TRBD2 agrees at 13 bases. The CDR3 totals 17 residues. Germline V lookup: CDR1 KGHDR, CDR2 SFDVKD. The J segment lost 3 bases and the V segment lost 3 bases, leaving 4 bases of the junction unmatched. The CDR3 sequence is CATSDPGLAGDYNEQFF. CDR3 nucleotide sequence: TGTGCCACCAGTGATCCAGGACTAGCGGGAGACTACAATGAGCAGTTCTTC.

Of note for this clonotype: A read error may be the cause here, since a much bigger clone is one base away. The chain links TRBV10-3 to TRBJ1-2; 7 bases align to TRBD1. The V gene end was trimmed by 6 bases and the J gene end by 1 base; junction bases not matched to a gene: 2. This CDR3 has 13 amino acids. Germline V gene data show CDR1 as ENHRY and CDR2 as SYGVKD. This chain's CDR3 is CAISQGGNYGYTF. The CDR3 nucleotides are TGTGCCATCAGCCAGGGGGGTAACTATGGCTACACCTTC.

The sample holds one count of this clonotype. The rearrangement links TRBV11-3 to TRBJ2-2; TRBD1 aligns across 8 bases. The CDR3 contains 15 residues. Trimming removed 9 bases from V and 6 bases from J; junction bases left unmatched: 12. Germline V gene data show CDR1 as SGHNT and CDR2 as YENEEA. CDR3 protein: CASSPQVRGPGELFF. CDR3 nucleotide sequence: TGTGCCAGTAGCCCCCAGGTCAGGGGGCCCGGGGAGCTGTTTTTT.

Comment on this clonotype: This may be a read error, as it is one base from a much larger clone. The rearrangement uses TRBV7-8 and TRBJ1-3; weak D call: TRBD1 (6 bases). The germline CDR1 and CDR2 sequences are SGHVS and FQNEAQ. CDR3 length: 16 amino acids. CDR3 residues: CAGSLGAPGAGNTIYF. CDR3 nucleotides: TGTGCCGGCAGCTTAGGCGCGCCAGGGGCTGGAAACACCATATATTTT.

This clonotype has only a few counts. Relative to the germline gene, one junction end is altered; a read error may explain this. This chain joins TRBV11-2 and TRBJ2-1; the match to TRBD1 covers 7 bases. CDR1 and CDR2 (germline): SGHAT, FQNNGV. The CDR3 runs 15 residues. CDR3 nucleotides: TGTGCCAGCAGCTCTGTACAGGGGAAAAAGCATGAGCGGTCCTTC. Translated, it gives CASSSVQGKKHERSF.

Remarks on this clonotype: An end of the junction differs from the germline gene, which may be a read error. The chain uses TRBV28 and TRBJ2-1; 12 bases fit TRBD1. Germline V gene data show CDR1 as MDHEN and CDR2 as SYDVKM. This CDR3 has 15 amino acids. CDR3 sequence (DNA): TGTGCCAGCAGGCACCGGGACAGGGGGCTGAATGGGCAGTTCTTC. Its translation is CASRHRDRGLNGQFF.